This T cell receptor beta chain was profiled in a study of cytomegalovirus exposure and HLA in healthy donors. Per germline, CDR1 MDHEN and CDR2 SYDVKM. J was trimmed by 2 bases and V by 3 bases; bases with no gene match: 12. The CDR3 length is 17 residues. Generated by immunoSEQ multiplex PCR, the TCRdb table keeps only in-frame clones and is missing some. The repertoire holds tens of thousands of clones, with over 85% as singletons. This clone came up once. Sequenced sample: PBMCs. The V gene is TRBV28, the J gene TRBJ1-1; TRBD1 matches 7 bases. The TCR was taken from a woman in her 30s in good health and CMV-seronegative. The CDR3 sequence: CASSLRRGPHLNTEAFF. The CDR3 nucleotides read TGTGCCAGCAGTTTGAGGAGGGGGCCTCACTTAAACACTGAAGCTTTCTTT.